These T cell receptor beta chains were read from a single sample in a study of post-analysis software for immune sequencing data. Each CDR3 protein gets one entry after TCRdb re-called the PCR reads with MiXCR. The profile shows 500,000 to 600,000 distinct CDR3 sequences, about 44% of them singletons. The sequenced sample was blood. All receptors derive from a girl aged 10 to 17 with multiple sclerosis. Both conserved end residues are part of each CDR3. D genes are given only for firm matches. Rows give clone size only sometimes, using once, few, many, or a class for an expanded clone.

clone_size,d_call,v_call,j_call,cdr3_nt,cdr3_aa
-,-,TRBV27,TRBJ2-7,TGTGCCAGCAGTTCTTCCTGGACTGGCGAGCAGTACTTC,CASSSSWTGEQYF
-,-,TRBV18,TRBJ2-3,TGTGCCAGCTCACCCGCGACAGGACGTTTTGGCACAGATACGCAGTATTTT,CASSPATGRFGTDTQYF
few,-,TRBV10-3,TRBJ2-3,TGTGCCATCAGTGAGGATGGCGGGGCTAGCACAGATACGCAGTATTTT,CAISEDGGASTDTQYF
-,TRBD1,TRBV7-9,TRBJ2-7,TGTGCCAGCAGCTCTGGACAGGGGGCGCAAATCGAGCAGTACTTC,CASSSGQGAQIEQYF
few,TRBD2,TRBV5-1,TRBJ2-1,TGCGCCAGCAACCTTGGGACTAGCGGCAATGAGCAGTTCTTC,CASNLGTSGNEQFF
medium-sized,-,TRBV10-3,TRBJ2-5,TGTGCCATCAGTCTTAGCCCCCTAGGACAGTCGTCACAAGAGACCCAGTACTTC,CAISLSPLGQSSQETQYF
-,-,TRBV4-1,TRBJ1-2,TGCGCCAGCAGCCTTCAAGAGTGGGGGGGCGGCTATGGCTACACCTTC,CASSLQEWGGGYGYTF
few,-,TRBV10-3,TRBJ2-3,TGTGCCATCACCAAGGCCCTAGGAGATACGCAGTATTTT,CAITKALGDTQYF
-,TRBD1,TRBV6-5,TRBJ2-7,TGTGCCAGCAGTTACTTGACAGGGTCCTACGAGCAGTACTTC,CASSYLTGSYEQYF
-,-,TRBV2,TRBJ2-5,TGTGCCAGCAGTGAAGACAGGATGGAGACCCAGTACTTC,CASSEDRMETQYF
-,-,TRBV7-2,TRBJ2-3,TGTGCCAGCAGAGCGGGCGCTAGCACAGATACGCAGTATTTT,CASRAGASTDTQYF
-,-,TRBV29-1,TRBJ2-5,TGCAGCGTCCGTAGGTCCGGGGAAGAGACCCAGTACTTC,CSVRRSGEETQYF
few,-,TRBV29-1,TRBJ1-2,TGCAGCGTTGAAGAGGGGGACGGGTACTATGGCTACACCTTC,CSVEEGDGYYGYTF
few,-,TRBV12-3/TRBV12-4,TRBJ2-1,TGTGCCAGCAGTCTCCGGGAGAGCAATGAGCAGTTCTTC,CASSLRESNEQFF
-,TRBD1,TRBV12-3/TRBV12-4,TRBJ2-7,TGTGCCAGCAGAGGGACAGACTCCTACGAGCAGTACTTC,CASRGTDSYEQYF
-,TRBD2,TRBV12-5,TRBJ2-3,TGTGCTAGTGGTTTGGTGCTCGGGGGGAGCACAGATACGCAGTATTTT,CASGLVLGGSTDTQYF
few,TRBD2,TRBV6-1,TRBJ2-1,TGTGCCAGCAGTATAGCGGGCACAGAATCCTACAATGAGCAGTTCTTC,CASSIAGTESYNEQFF
few,-,TRBV14,TRBJ2-5,TGTGCCAGCAGCCCTTACTCGGAGACCCAGTACTTC,CASSPYSETQYF
few,-,TRBV6-5,TRBJ1-1,TGTGCCAGCAGTTACTCGAGGACGGTGAACACTGAAGCTTTCTTT,CASSYSRTVNTEAFF
-,-,TRBV7-9,TRBJ1-2,TGTGCCAGCAGCTTACGGGCACCTTATGGCTACACCTTC,CASSLRAPYGYTF
few,-,TRBV10-3,TRBJ2-6,TGTGCCATCAAGCCAGGCGACTCTGGGGCCAACGTCCTGACTTTC,CAIKPGDSGANVLTF
-,-,TRBV5-1,TRBJ2-5,TGCGCCAGCAGCTTGGAGGTGGTCTCCGAAGAGACCCAGTACTTC,CASSLEVVSEETQYF
-,-,TRBV12-3/TRBV12-4,TRBJ1-5,TGTGCCAGCAGTTTAGCGCTAAGAGGACTAAATCAGCCCCAGCATTTT,CASSLALRGLNQPQHF
-,TRBD1,TRBV20-1,TRBJ2-3,TGCAGTGCTAGAGAGAAGACAGGGGCGTCCACAGATACGCAGTATTTT,CSAREKTGASTDTQYF
-,-,TRBV29-1,TRBJ2-3,TGCAGCGCGCGAACCGGGACACCAACAGATACGCAGTATTTT,CSARTGTPTDTQYF
few,TRBD2,TRBV12-3/TRBV12-4,TRBJ2-5,TGTGCCAGCAGCCTTACTAGCGGGAGAGCGGAGACCCAGTACTTC,CASSLTSGRAETQYF
-,-,TRBV29-1,TRBJ2-1,TGCAGCGTTGACCCAAAAAGTCCCCTGAGCTCCTACAATGAGCAGTTCTTC,CSVDPKSPLSSYNEQFF
-,TRBD2,TRBV7-9,TRBJ2-1,TGTGCCAGCAGCTTCCGCGGCGGGGGGGCCTACAATGAGCAGTTCTTC,CASSFRGGGAYNEQFF
-,-,TRBV11-3,TRBJ2-1,TGTGCCAGCACCGACAGCCTGGGGAACAGGGTCCGAAAGTTCGATGAGCAGTTCTTC,CASTDSLGNRVRKFDEQFF
-,-,TRBV2,TRBJ1-4,TGTGCCAGCAGTGAACCCCAGGTGAATGAAAAACTGTTTTTT,CASSEPQVNEKLFF
-,-,TRBV12-3/TRBV12-4,TRBJ1-2,TGTGCCAGCAGTTCACCGGGACGATCGAACTATGGCTACACCTTC,CASSSPGRSNYGYTF
-,TRBD1,TRBV20-1,TRBJ1-2,TGCAGTGCTAGAAGAACCGGGACAGGGGGTGTGGTGGGCTACACCTTC,CSARRTGTGGVVGYTF
few,-,TRBV5-1,TRBJ2-7,TGCGCCAGCAAACCGTCGCTCGGAAGCTCCTACGAGCAGTACTTC,CASKPSLGSSYEQYF
-,TRBD1,TRBV12-3/TRBV12-4,TRBJ1-2,TGTGCCAGCAGTTTTTCTGCGGGACAGGGAGCCTACACCTTC,CASSFSAGQGAYTF
-,-,TRBV25-1,TRBJ2-1,TGTGCCAGCAGTGGCAATCGAGATTACTACAATGAGCAGTTCTTC,CASSGNRDYYNEQFF
few,-,TRBV6-1,TRBJ2-7,TGTGCCACCACGACAGGCTACGAGCAGTACTTC,CATTTGYEQYF
once,-,TRBV9,TRBJ1-2,TGTGCCAGCAGCGTGGGGACCGAGAACCATGGCTACACCTTC,CASSVGTENHGYTF
-,-,TRBV7-3,TRBJ2-5,TGTGCCAGCAGCTTCGGGGGTTCCTCCGCGGAGACCCAGTACTTC,CASSFGGSSAETQYF
-,-,TRBV5-1,TRBJ1-4,TGCGCCAGCAGCCTACACCCGGGACTGGAAGCTAATGAAAAACTGTTTTTT,CASSLHPGLEANEKLFF
-,-,TRBV10-3,TRBJ1-5,TGTGCCATCAGTGATTCAGCTTATAGCAATCAGCCCCAGCATTTT,CAISDSAYSNQPQHF
-,TRBD1,TRBV12-3/TRBV12-4,TRBJ2-5,TGTGCCAGCAGTCTACCGGGACAGGGATTGTACCAAGAGACCCAGTACTTC,CASSLPGQGLYQETQYF
-,-,TRBV6-1,TRBJ1-2,TGTGCCAGCAGTGATGGGGGCCCGGCCCTCGACGGCTACACCTTC,CASSDGGPALDGYTF
-,TRBD2,TRBV29-1,TRBJ2-5,TGCAGCGTTGGCCGCGCGGGAGGGGGCTTAGGGGAGCAGTACTTC,CSVGRAGGGLGEQYF
-,-,TRBV20-1,TRBJ1-2,TGCAGTGCTCCTCCCGGGGCCCAAACGGAAGATGGCTACACCTTC,CSAPPGAQTEDGYTF
-,TRBD2,TRBV2,TRBJ2-3,TGTGCCAGCAGGCGGGGGGGCACAGATACGCAGTATTTT,CASRRGGTDTQYF
few,-,TRBV12-3/TRBV12-4,TRBJ2-1,TGTGCCAGCAACCCGGGACTGGATTTAAATGAGCAGTTCTTC,CASNPGLDLNEQFF
-,TRBD2,TRBV6-2/TRBV6-3,TRBJ2-7,TGTGCCAGCAGTCGGCCGGGACTAGAGCAGTACTTC,CASSRPGLEQYF
-,TRBD2,TRBV20-1,TRBJ2-1,TGCAGTGCTTGGTCTAGCGGATACAATGGGCAGTTCTTC,CSAWSSGYNGQFF
-,-,TRBV19,TRBJ1-2,TGTGCCAGTAGCACGCCATATGAGGGTTTATATGGCTACACCTTC,CASSTPYEGLYGYTF
-,-,TRBV7-9,TRBJ2-3,TGTGCCACTTCTAGCACAGATACGCAGTATTTT,CATSSTDTQYF
-,-,TRBV29-1,TRBJ1-3,TGCAGCGCCTCGGACTTCTCTGGAAACACCATATATTTT,CSASDFSGNTIYF